The 23 T cell receptor beta chains below were found in one sample sequenced in a study of CXCR3-negative and CXCR3-positive naive CD8 T cells. TRB cDNA libraries were made by UMI-labeled 5' RACE. No DNA is given; TCRdb re-called the 5' RACE reads and lists each CDR3 protein once. This sample's clone table lists about 48,000 distinct CDR3 sequences. Sequenced material: memory CD8+ T cells from blood. The origin of the receptors is a human donor in good health. Some clones in this sample may be carry-over from other donors' samples.

The chain recombines TRBV7-2 with TRBJ2-3; lacking DNA, the TRBD2 call made by TCRdb goes unchecked. Germline lookup yields CDR1 SGHTA and CDR2 FQGNSA. The CDR3 consists of 17 residues. CDR3 sequence reads: CASSFGLAGESTDTQYF.

V usage is TRBV10-3 and J usage is TRBJ2-2; there is no DNA to check the TCRdb D call of TRBD1. The CDR3 has 14 amino acids. CDR1 and CDR2 from the germline V gene are ENHRY and SYGVKD. This CDR3 is CAIFRQGVTGELFF.

The chain links TRBV4-2 to TRBJ1-2; the D call of TRBD1 rests on TCRdb alone, since no DNA is present to check it. CDR1 is LGHNA and CDR2 is YNFKEQ in the germline V gene. The CDR3 totals 14 residues. The CDR3 here is CASSQEGSQGGYTF.

The chain links TRBV28 to TRBJ2-7. The CDR3 is 15 amino acids. Germline V gene data show CDR1 as MDHEN and CDR2 as SYDVKM. CDR3: CASSENRLGSYEQYF.

This chain uses TRBV7-9 with TRBJ2-2; TCRdb's D call of TRBD2 is untestable without DNA. Per the germline V gene, CDR1 is SEHNR and CDR2 is FQNEAQ (reference sequence). The CDR3 sequence is 15 residues long. The CDR3 sequence: CASSPSPRGIGELFF.

The genes are TRBV12-3 or TRBV12-4 and TRBJ1-4; with no DNA, the TCRdb D assignment of TRBD1 cannot be verified. The CDR3 has 17 amino acids. CDR3: CASSITHRGPANEKLFF.

The J gene is TRBJ2-1, the V gene TRBV29-1. The CDR3 extends over 15 amino acids. From germline, CDR1 is SQVTM and CDR2 ANQGSEA. This CDR3 is CSVEGRRSSYNEQFF.

The V gene is TRBV28, the J gene TRBJ2-7; TCRdb gives TRBD1 as the D gene, but with no DNA this cannot be confirmed. The length of the CDR3 is 13 residues. Germline assignment: CDR1 MDHEN and CDR2 SYDVKM. The CDR3 sequence: CAGGHRYSYEQYF.

The CDR3 sequence is CASSQLADADTQYF. The chain links TRBV7-2 to TRBJ2-5; TCRdb proposes TRBD2, but this gene call is untestable without DNA. Per germline, CDR1 SGHTA and CDR2 FQGNSA. This CDR3 is built from 14 residues.

The rearrangement uses TRBV20-1 and TRBJ1-1; TCRdb returns TRBD1, unconfirmable since there is no DNA. This CDR3 has 12 residues. CDR1 and CDR2 (germline): DFQATT, SNEGSKA (reference sequence). The CDR3 sequence: CSARLGDTEAFF.

This CDR3 reads CASSLEGDGYTF. This chain links TRBV5-1 with TRBJ1-2; the D call of TRBD1 rests on TCRdb alone, since no DNA is present to check it. The germline gives CDR1 SGHRS, CDR2 YFSETQ. The CDR3 totals 12 residues.

The V call is TRBV7-9, the J call TRBJ2-7; TCRdb's assignment of TRBD1 cannot be checked, as there is no DNA. This CDR3 spans 15 amino acids. Germline CDR1 reads SEHNR; CDR2 reads FQNEAQ (reference sequence). The CDR3 reads CASSLITGRQSEQYF.

This sequence joins TRBV12-3 or TRBV12-4 and TRBJ1-4. CDR3 size: 14 residues. This chain's CDR3 is CASSLFPEGRQLFF.

The V and J genes are TRBV15 and TRBJ2-7; absent DNA, TCRdb's TRBD1 call cannot be checked. Germline assignment: CDR1 LNHNV and CDR2 YYDKDF (reference sequence). The CDR3 extends over 14 amino acids. The CDR3: CATSFRDSSYEQYF. The full variable domain, in which reference TRBV15 and TRBJ2-7 provide the parts outside the CDR3, is DAMVIQNPRYQVTQFGKPVTLSCSQTLNHNVMYWYQQKSSQAPKLLFHYYDKDFNNEADTPDNFQSRRPNTSFCFLDIRSPGLGDTAMYLCATSFRDSSYEQYFGPGTRLTVT.

This rearrangement joins TRBV7-9 to TRBJ2-1. CDR1 is SEHNR, CDR2 FQNEAQ, per germline (reference sequence). The CDR3 spans 14 residues. The CDR3 is CASSSTEGYNEQFF.

The chain uses TRBV6-2 or TRBV6-3 and TRBJ2-5; checking the TCRdb D call of TRBD1 is not possible without DNA. CDR3 size: 15 residues. Germline V gene sequence: CDR1 MNHEY, CDR2 SVGEGT. The CDR3 is CACSYPPQGGETQYF.

V usage is TRBV27 and J usage is TRBJ2-7; the D call from TCRdb, TRBD1, cannot be confirmed without DNA. The CDR3 loop spans 15 amino acids. CDR1 MNHEY and CDR2 SMNVEV come from the germline V gene (reference sequence). CDR3 protein: CASSYPRQGRWEQYF.

The chain carries TRBV29-1 and TRBJ2-5; TCRdb selects TRBD1, and the lack of DNA leaves this call unchecked. The CDR3 totals 17 residues. The germline CDR1 and CDR2 sequences are SQVTM and ANQGSEA. The CDR3 here is CSGYVRDRGYFTETQYF.

V is TRBV25-1 and J is TRBJ1-2; the D call from TCRdb, TRBD1, cannot be confirmed without DNA. The CDR3 extends over 12 amino acids. In germline, CDR1 is MGHDK, CDR2 SYGVNS. The CDR3 region is CASSESGNGYTF.

The J gene is TRBJ1-1, the V gene TRBV29-1; TCRdb calls TRBD1, which cannot be checked without DNA. CDR3 size: 12 residues. The germline gives CDR1 SQVTM, CDR2 ANQGSEA. The CDR3 region is CSVEEGGPEAFF.

The rearrangement links TRBV4-3 to TRBJ2-3; the D call from TCRdb, TRBD1, cannot be confirmed without DNA. This CDR3 spans 17 amino acids. Germline lookup yields CDR1 LGHNA and CDR2 YSLEER. CDR3: CASSQTTPGGNEDTQYF.

V usage is TRBV7-9 and J usage is TRBJ1-1. CDR1 SEHNR and CDR2 FQNEAQ come from the germline V gene (reference sequence). This CDR3 spans 14 amino acids. This CDR3 reads CASSPDYGWPEAFF.

The chain couples TRBV6-5 to TRBJ2-1. The CDR3 is 14 residues long. CDR1 and CDR2 from the germline V gene are MNHEY and SVGAGI. CDR3: CASSYLGSYNEQFF.